This T cell receptor (beta chain) was documented in a study of T cells generated in artificial thymic organoids (dated by TCRdb to about 2017). Broadly, across the study: The study compared TCR alpha and beta CDR3 repertoires of CD8 single positive T cells derived from in vitro artificial thymic organoids with the repertoires of thymic and peripheral blood naive CD8 T cells. The repertoire sequencing data shown were described as representative of three independent experiments. The full study reports these points: No skewed Valpha or Vbeta usage appeared in organoid-derived T cells, arguing against dominance of unconventional lineages or clonal expansions. Organoid-derived CD8 single positive T cells showed physiological TCR clonotype diversity comparable to thymic and blood naive CD8 T cells.

Artificial thymic organoids were built by aggregating human HSPCs with MS5 murine stromal cells transduced with human DLL1, cultured at an air-liquid interface. Hematopoietic stem and progenitor cells that were CD34+CD3-, FACS-purified and depleted of residual T cells served as the seed cells for the organoids. Organoids were cultured in serum-free RB27 medium: RPMI 1640 supplemented with B27, FLT3L, IL-7 and ascorbic acid. Before RNA extraction, CD3+TCRalphabeta+CD8 single positive T cells from both organoids and thymus were sorted by FACS. Total RNA was purified from roughly 40,000 to 200,000 sorted cells per sample with the RNeasy Micro kit, and quality checked on an Agilent RNA 6000 Nano chip. In its sample, this clonotype was seen a few times. No cognate antigen has been identified for it. No much larger clonotype is one base removed from it; base qualities were not supplied. TCRalpha and TCRbeta libraries were amplified separately by semi-nested PCR with Advantage 2 and reverse primers in the TRAC or TRBC constant regions. First-strand cDNA synthesis used between 3.5 and 500 ng of total RNA. The TCR cDNA libraries were generated by 5'-RACE using the SMARTer PCR cDNA Synthesis kit, with a poly-dT primer driving first-strand synthesis. Sample-specific 5-nucleotide barcodes were carried by the semi-nested constant-region reverse primers, and the resulting products were cleaned using the Zymo DNA Clean and Concentrator-5 kit. As many as ten barcoded samples were combined into a pool, ligated to Illumina adaptors, and sequenced on an Illumina MiSeq as 2 x 150 bp paired-end reads. Concerning the study's data processing: Demultiplexed reads were aligned with BLAT to a custom library of all human TRAV, TRAJ, TRBV, TRBD and TRBJ combinations from IMGT. The best BLAT hits were picked using pslCDnaFilter (-maxAligns=1, -ignoreIntrons), and custom Perl scripts were used to calculate clonotype frequencies. TCRdb took the public reads, trimmed them with fastp at Q25, ran MiXCR for clone calling and kept in-frame beta chains. Merged by CDR3 protein, the rows form single entries marked with the most common genes and DNA. These V and J calls derive from TCRdb rather than the authors' analysis. In all, the sample holds 8,200 or so distinct CDR3 sequences, and 20% to 30% of those were seen once. Of the sample, 3% to 3.5% is held by the ten largest clones.

Its CDR3 holds 16 amino acids, cysteine through phenylalanine. CDR3 DNA is the only sequence kept; it has 48 bases, read in frame from the first base. V ends up 0 bases short and J 0 bases short, with an unmatched junction base count of 0. The CDR1 and CDR2 encoded by the germline V gene are MDHEN and SYDVKM. This TCR came from a human donor who gave cord blood stem cells for thymic organoid culture, a cardiac surgery patient who gave postnatal thymus, or a blood donor (not recorded which). Rearrangement joined TRBV28 to TRBJ2-7, and TRBD2 matches 12 of the central bases. Input material: naive CD8+ T cells grown in artificial thymic organoids from cord blood stem and progenitor cells. Explained via the paper, the cell subset or site label denotes: CD3+TCRalphabeta+CD8SP T cells; for blood, CD45RO-CCR7+ naive CD8+ T cells. The DNA is TGTGCCAGCAGTTTATGGGGACTAGCGGGCTCCTACGAGCAGTACTTC. The resulting protein is CASSLWGLAGSYEQYF.